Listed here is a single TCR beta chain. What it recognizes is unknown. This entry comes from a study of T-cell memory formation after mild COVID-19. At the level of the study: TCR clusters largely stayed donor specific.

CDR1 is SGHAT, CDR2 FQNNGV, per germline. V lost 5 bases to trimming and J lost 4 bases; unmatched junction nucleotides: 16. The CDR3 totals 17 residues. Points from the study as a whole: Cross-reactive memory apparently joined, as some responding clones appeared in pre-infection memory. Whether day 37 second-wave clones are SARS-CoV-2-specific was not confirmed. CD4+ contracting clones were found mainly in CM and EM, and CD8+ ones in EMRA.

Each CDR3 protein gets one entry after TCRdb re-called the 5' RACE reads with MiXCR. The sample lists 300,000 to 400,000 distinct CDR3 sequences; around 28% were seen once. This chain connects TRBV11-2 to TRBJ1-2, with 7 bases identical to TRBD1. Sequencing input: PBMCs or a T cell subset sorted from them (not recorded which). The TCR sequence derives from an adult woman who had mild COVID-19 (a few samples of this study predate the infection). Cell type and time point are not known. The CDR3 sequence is CASSPNIQWGTVYGYTF. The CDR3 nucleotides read TGTGCCAGCAGCCCGAATATCCAGTGGGGGACAGTCTATGGCTACACCTTC.